Listed below are T cell receptor beta chains from one sample, sequenced in a study of shared T cell receptors in the human thymus. Here immunoSEQ multiplex PCR was the method, and the copy in TCRdb shows in-frame clones only, minus some. The sample holds roughly 500,000 clones, around 78% seen once. The sample also formed part of further work on human thymus T cells.

Sequenced sample: thymocytes. These receptors originate from a boy under two years old with a congenital heart defect. Both conserved end residues are part of each CDR3. D genes are given only for firm matches. Clone size is stated in some rows and not others, as once, few, many or a class when expanded.

j_gene | d_gene | v_gene | abundance | CDR3aa | CDR3nt
TRBJ2-3 | . | TRBV4-3 | . | CASSQDFRASKLRHTQYF | TGCGCCAGCAGCCAAGATTTCAGGGCCAGTAAGCTACGACATACGCAGTATTTT
TRBJ1-4 | TRBD1 | TRBV4-3 | . | CASSQEEDRFSEKLFF | TGCGCCAGCAGCCAAGAGGAGGACAGGTTCAGTGAAAAACTGTTTTTT
TRBJ2-7 | TRBD2 | TRBV9 | . | CASSGGLAGPYEQYF | TGTGCCAGCAGCGGGGGACTAGCGGGCCCCTACGAGCAGTACTTC
TRBJ2-7 | TRBD2 | TRBV4-3 | few | CASSQDAGASGSYEQYF | TGCGCCAGCAGCCAAGACGCTGGGGCTAGCGGCTCCTACGAGCAGTACTTC
TRBJ1-2 | TRBD1 | TRBV4-3 | . | CASSQTGVFYGYTF | TGCGCCAGCAGCCAGACAGGGGTGTTCTATGGCTACACCTTC
TRBJ2-3 | TRBD2 | TRBV5-4 | . | CASSLGVAGYTDTQYF | TGTGCCAGCAGCTTGGGGGTAGCGGGGTACACAGATACGCAGTATTTT
TRBJ2-6 | TRBD2 | TRBV4-1 | . | CASSQGLGLARSGANVLTF | TGCGCCAGCAGCCAAGGTTTAGGACTAGCTCGCTCTGGGGCCAACGTCCTGACTTTC
TRBJ2-1 | . | TRBV6-1 | few | CASSVAGRRIPSYNEQFF | TGTGCCAGCAGTGTAGCAGGCAGGAGGATTCCCTCCTACAATGAGCAGTTCTTC
TRBJ2-7 | . | TRBV6-6 | . | CASTLRVGGKYF | TGTGCCAGCACCCTACGGGTAGGGGGTAAGTACTTC
TRBJ1-1 | . | TRBV21-1 | once | CASTTADRDREGGTEAFF | TGTGCCAGCACCACCGCGGATCGGGACAGGGAAGGAGGAACTGAAGCTTTCTTT
TRBJ2-7 | . | TRBV7-2 | . | CASSLEAGAEQYF | TGTGCCAGCAGCTTAGAGGCGGGGGCCGAGCAGTACTTC
TRBJ2-1 | TRBD1 | TRBV30 | . | CAWSPVPGQVYSSYNEQFF | TGTGCCTGGAGTCCAGTCCCGGGACAGGTATATAGCTCCTACAATGAGCAGTTCTTC
TRBJ2-1 | TRBD2 | TRBV9 | once | CASSVGGLAGHNEQFF | TGTGCCAGCAGCGTAGGGGGACTAGCGGGCCACAATGAGCAGTTCTTC
TRBJ2-7 | . | TRBV12-5 | . | CASGSRLAGDSSYEQYF | TGTGCTAGTGGCTCCCGCCTAGCAGGGGATAGCTCCTACGAGCAGTACTTC
TRBJ2-3 | . | TRBV7-2 | . | CASSLEIGTPTDTQYF | TGTGCCAGCAGCTTAGAAATTGGGACTCCTACAGATACGCAGTATTTT
TRBJ1-1 | TRBD1 | TRBV6-1 | . | CACRGTGGYTEAFF | TGTGCGTGCAGGGGGACAGGGGGCTACACTGAAGCTTTCTTT
TRBJ2-3 | . | TRBV10-2 | few | CASSESPTPGEQGTDTQYF | TGCGCCAGCAGTGAGTCGCCTACCCCGGGGGAGCAGGGCACAGATACGCAGTATTTT
TRBJ2-7 | . | TRBV27 | once | CASRQDRSSYEQYF | TGTGCCAGCAGACAGGACCGTAGCTCCTACGAGCAGTACTTC
TRBJ2-3 | . | TRBV29-1 | once | CSVVGSGDTQYF | TGCAGCGTTGTTGGCTCGGGAGATACGCAGTATTTT
TRBJ2-7 | TRBD2 | TRBV27 | . | CASSFLAGGHEQYF | TGTGCCAGCAGTTTCTTAGCGGGAGGCCACGAGCAGTACTTC
TRBJ2-1 | TRBD2 | TRBV7-2 | . | CASTPGPGLVINEQFF | TGTGCCAGCACCCCCGGCCCGGGACTAGTCATCAATGAGCAGTTCTTC
TRBJ2-3 | TRBD2 | TRBV5-1 | few | CASSSSGTSGTTDTQYF | TGCGCCAGCAGCTCTAGCGGTACTAGCGGGACCACAGATACGCAGTATTTT
TRBJ2-1 | TRBD2 | TRBV4-3 | . | CASSQGCRTSGTPPDSYNEQFF | TGCGCCAGCAGCCAAGGATGCCGAACTAGCGGAACACCCCCAGACTCCTACAATGAGCAGTTCTTC
TRBJ2-6 | . | TRBV27 | . | CASSPRGAGANVLTF | TGTGCCAGCAGTCCCAGGGGGGCTGGGGCCAACGTCCTGACTTTC
TRBJ2-5 | . | TRBV4-2 | . | CASSQEGGSLASETQYF | TGTGCCAGCAGCCAAGAGGGGGGAAGCCTAGCGTCGGAGACCCAGTACTTC
TRBJ1-6 | TRBD1 | TRBV27 | few | CASGGARTGTGGNSPLHF | TGTGCCAGCGGTGGGGCCCGTACCGGGACAGGGGGGAATTCACCCCTCCACTTT
TRBJ2-7 | . | TRBV9 | . | CASSVDSHEQYF | TGTGCCAGCAGCGTAGACTCCCACGAGCAGTACTTC
TRBJ2-1 | . | TRBV5-1 | . | CASLEEGPYNEQFF | TGCGCCAGCCTGGAGGAGGGACCCTACAATGAGCAGTTCTTC
TRBJ1-3 | . | TRBV5-1 | once | CASSRQVSNRDSGNTIYF | TGCGCCAGCAGCCGACAGGTATCCAACCGGGACTCTGGAAACACCATATATTTT
TRBJ2-7 | . | TRBV4-3 | . | CASSQPDWFTYEQYF | TGCGCCAGCAGCCAACCTGACTGGTTTACCTACGAGCAGTACTTC
TRBJ2-3 | TRBD2 | TRBV28 | once | CASSSITHKPASGRMGTQYF | TGTGCCAGCAGTTCCATAACCCATAAACCGGCTAGCGGGAGGATGGGTACGCAGTATTTT
TRBJ1-1 | . | TRBV7-9 | . | CASSQPRGRDTEAFF | TGTGCCAGCAGCCAACCCAGGGGAAGGGACACTGAAGCTTTCTTT
TRBJ1-4 | TRBD1 | TRBV28 | . | CASSSGQGFGEKLFF | TGTGCCAGCAGTTCCGGACAGGGGTTTGGAGAAAAACTGTTTTTT
TRBJ1-5 | TRBD1 | TRBV30 | . | CAWSGGQASNQPQHF | TGTGCCTGGAGCGGGGGACAGGCTAGCAATCAGCCCCAGCATTTT
TRBJ2-7 | . | TRBV18 | . | CASSPAQGYEQYF | TGTGCCAGCTCTCCCGCCCAGGGCTACGAGCAGTACTTC
TRBJ1-2 | . | TRBV30 | . | CAWSAPTGGKDNYGYTF | TGTGCCTGGAGTGCCCCAACGGGGGGCAAGGACAACTATGGCTACACCTTC
TRBJ1-2 | . | TRBV7-6 | . | CASSLAPFYGYTF | TGTGCCAGCAGCTTAGCCCCCTTCTATGGCTACACCTTC
TRBJ1-2 | . | TRBV30 | . | CAWPSSGAHYGYTF | TGTGCCTGGCCCTCCTCAGGGGCCCACTATGGCTACACCTTC
TRBJ2-1 | . | TRBV12-5 | . | CASGLDGPGTLYNEQFF | TGTGCTAGTGGTTTGGACGGCCCCGGGACTCTTTACAATGAGCAGTTCTTC
TRBJ2-3 | . | TRBV4-3 | . | CASSQPGTGSSGSPDTQYF | TGCGCCAGCAGCCAACCCGGGACAGGGAGTAGCGGGAGCCCAGATACGCAGTATTTT
TRBJ1-4 | . | TRBV4-1 | once | CASSQGPPIGDEKLFF | TGCGCCAGCAGCCAAGGTCCCCCAATCGGGGATGAAAAACTGTTTTTT
TRBJ2-7 | TRBD1 | TRBV18 | . | CASSLPGQGGYEQYF | TGTGCCAGCTCACTCCCGGGACAGGGAGGGTACGAGCAGTACTTC
TRBJ2-7 | . | TRBV4-3 | . | CASSQELGLTYEQYF | TGCGCCAGCAGCCAAGAGTTGGGACTTACCTACGAGCAGTACTTC